The TCR beta chain described here comes from a study of cytomegalovirus exposure and HLA in healthy donors. V shed 1 base and J shed 3 bases, with 12 bases lying between them. The CDR3 sequence is 15 residues long. CDR1 LNHDA and CDR2 SQIVND come from the germline V gene (reference sequence). Amplification used 60 Vbeta primers and 13 Jbeta primers. Sequencing used immunoSEQ multiplex PCR; TCRdb keeps in-frame clones, though not all of them. The repertoire holds under 90,000 clones, with roughly 75% as singletons. Material for sequencing was PBMCs. The chain uses TRBV19 and TRBJ1-1; D unresolved. This TCR was sampled from a woman aged 40 to 49 in good health and CMV-seronegative. The CDR3 DNA is TGTGCCAGTAGTATAGGATGGGGAGTACACACTGAAGCTTTCTTT. Translated, it gives CASSIGWGVHTEAFF.